This T cell receptor (beta chain) was identified during a study of cytomegalovirus exposure and HLA in healthy donors. Study overall: Researchers previously reported finding 117 million unique TCR beta sequences from 170 million or so T cells. Whole-study results and caveats: Researchers counted around 180 TCR beta chains as cytomegalovirus-associated.

The PCR employed 60 Vbeta primers together with 13 Jbeta primers. The protocol was immunoSEQ multiplex PCR, while the TCRdb copy is restricted to in-frame clones and leaves out a portion. The sample has approximately 150,000 clones, 75% seen once. This CDR3 is 15 amino acids long. The V end lost 0 bases, the J end lost 1 base, and 9 bases lay between the germline ends. Germline-derived CDR1 and CDR2 are MGHRA and YSYEKL. To note about this clone: Its antigen is currently unknown.

Healthy people donating bone marrow made up the donors. The sequenced sample consisted of PBMCs. The chain is built from TRBV4-1 and TRBJ1-2; maybe TRBD1 (5 bases). This receptor was obtained from a man between 18 and 29 years old in good health and CMV-seropositive. The CDR3 sequence is CASSQDGASNYGYTF. The CDR3 region has the DNA TGCGCCAGCAGCCAAGATGGGGCGAGTAACTATGGCTACACCTTC.